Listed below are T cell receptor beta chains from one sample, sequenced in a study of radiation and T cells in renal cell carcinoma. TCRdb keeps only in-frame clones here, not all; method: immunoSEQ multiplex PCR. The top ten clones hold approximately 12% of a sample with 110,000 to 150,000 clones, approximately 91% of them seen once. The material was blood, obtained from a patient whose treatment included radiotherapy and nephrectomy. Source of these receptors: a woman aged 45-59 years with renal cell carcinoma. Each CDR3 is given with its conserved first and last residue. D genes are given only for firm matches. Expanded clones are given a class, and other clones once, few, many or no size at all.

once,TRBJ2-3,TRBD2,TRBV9,TGTGCCAGCAGCGTCTTGGGACTAGCGGGGGGTCAGGATACGCAGTATTTT,CASSVLGLAGGQDTQYF
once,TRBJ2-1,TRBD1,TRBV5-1,TGCGCCAGCAGCTTTATGGGACAGGTGGACAATGAGCAGTTCTTC,CASSFMGQVDNEQFF
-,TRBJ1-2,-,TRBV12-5,TGTGCTAGTGGTTTGCCAAACCCCGGGGACACCCCTAACTATGGCTACACCTTC,CASGLPNPGDTPNYGYTF
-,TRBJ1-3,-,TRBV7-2,TGTGCCAGCAGCTTAGCGCTTGGGGGCAGCTCTGGAAACACCATATATTTT,CASSLALGGSSGNTIYF
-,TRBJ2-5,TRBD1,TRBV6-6,TGTGCCAGCAGTTGGGACAGGGAGATAAGGACCCAGTACTTC,CASSWDREIRTQYF
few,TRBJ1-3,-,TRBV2,TGTGCCAGCAGTGAAGAGCGGGGAAACACCATATATTTT,CASSEERGNTIYF
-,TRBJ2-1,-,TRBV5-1,TGCGCCAGCAGCTTGGCCGGCCCGTACAATGAGCAGTTCTTC,CASSLAGPYNEQFF
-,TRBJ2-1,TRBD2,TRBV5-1,TGCGCCAGCAGCTGGACGACTAGCGGGGGGGCCTATGAGCAGTTCTTC,CASSWTTSGGAYEQFF
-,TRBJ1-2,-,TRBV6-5,TGTGCCAGCAGTGACGCGGACTATGGCTACACCTTC,CASSDADYGYTF
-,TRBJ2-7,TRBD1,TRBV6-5,TGTGCCAGCAGAACTACGGGACAGGTTGGGGGCGAGCAGTACTTC,CASRTTGQVGGEQYF
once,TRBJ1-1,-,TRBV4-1,TGCGCCAGCAGCCAAGTGGGGGGGGTAGGGACTGAAGCTTTCTTT,CASSQVGGVGTEAFF